The source of this TCR beta chain is a study of blood T cells in healthy people across ages. Points from the study as a whole: Among T cells, TCR beta diversity per million cells dropped roughly linearly as age rose.

The germline V gene encodes CDR1 SGHTA and CDR2 FQGNSA. There are 18 residues in the CDR3. Trimming took 4 bases from V and 2 from J; bases not matched to a gene: 13. A J-beta primer mix and a sample-barcoded 5' primer were used in a second PCR of roughly 6 to 12 cycles. MiXCR was run by TCRdb on the 5' RACE reads, yielding one entry per CDR3 protein. The sample lists around 1,900,000 distinct CDR3 sequences, about 39% seen once, with more than 20% in the top ten. This clonotype was observed a handful of times. Its target is not known. Sequenced: blood. J is TRBJ2-3 and V is TRBV7-2; 9 nucleotides line up with TRBD2. The sequence was obtained from a human donor in good health. Written as DNA, the CDR3 is TGTGCCAGCAGCTCGCGGGGGAGCGGGGGGCCATTCACAGATACGCAGTATTTT. This sequence encodes CASSSRGSGGPFTDTQYF.